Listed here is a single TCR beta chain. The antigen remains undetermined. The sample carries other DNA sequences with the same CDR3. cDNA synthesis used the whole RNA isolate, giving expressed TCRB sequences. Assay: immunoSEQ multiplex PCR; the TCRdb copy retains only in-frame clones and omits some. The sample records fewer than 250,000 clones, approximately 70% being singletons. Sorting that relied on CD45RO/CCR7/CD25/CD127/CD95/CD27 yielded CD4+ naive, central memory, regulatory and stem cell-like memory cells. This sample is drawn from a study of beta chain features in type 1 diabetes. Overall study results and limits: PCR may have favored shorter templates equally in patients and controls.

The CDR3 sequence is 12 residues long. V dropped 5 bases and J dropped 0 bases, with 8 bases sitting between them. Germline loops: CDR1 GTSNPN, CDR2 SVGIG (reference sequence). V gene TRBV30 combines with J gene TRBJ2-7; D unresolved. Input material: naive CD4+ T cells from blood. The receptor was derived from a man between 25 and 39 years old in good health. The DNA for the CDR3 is TGTGCCTGGGGTTCATCCTCCTACGAGCAGTACTTC. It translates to CAWGSSSYEQYF.